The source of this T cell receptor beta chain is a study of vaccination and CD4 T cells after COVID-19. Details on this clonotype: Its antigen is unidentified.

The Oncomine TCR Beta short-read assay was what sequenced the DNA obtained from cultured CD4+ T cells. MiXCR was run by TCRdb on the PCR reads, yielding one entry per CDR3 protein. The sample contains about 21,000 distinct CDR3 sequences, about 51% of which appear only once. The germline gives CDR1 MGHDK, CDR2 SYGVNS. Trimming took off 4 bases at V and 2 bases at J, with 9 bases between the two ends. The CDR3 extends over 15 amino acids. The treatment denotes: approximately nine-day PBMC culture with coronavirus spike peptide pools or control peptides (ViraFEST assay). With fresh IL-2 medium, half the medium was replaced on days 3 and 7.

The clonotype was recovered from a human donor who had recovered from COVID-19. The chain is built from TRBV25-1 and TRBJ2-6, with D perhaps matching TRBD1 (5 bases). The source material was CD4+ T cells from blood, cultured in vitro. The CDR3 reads CASSASGPGANVLTF. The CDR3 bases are TGTGCCAGCAGTGCCTCAGGGCCTGGGGCCAACGTCCTGACTTTC.